The 27 T cell receptor beta chains in this list originate from one sample, sequenced in a study of T cell clonality in common variable immunodeficiency. Produced via immunoSEQ multiplex PCR; TCRdb's table is partial and in-frame only. This sample has about 33,000 clones, each found more than once. For these receptors, no antigen is known. General observations from the study: In common variable immunodeficiency, TCR beta chains reportedly carried fewer deletions and N-nucleotide insertions.

The sequenced material came from peripheral blood mononuclear cells. The receptors derive from a human donor with common variable immunodeficiency.

This clone was counted ten times or more. The read comes to an end 3 residues before the CDR3 does, leaving the germline J gene to fill in the end. The J gene is TRBJ1-2, the V gene TRBV28; no clear D gene. The CDR3 is 12 amino acids. Germline CDR1 and CDR2: MDHEN and SYDVKM. Partial CDR3 DNA: TGTGCCAGCAGTCTTTACAGTTCCGGC. It yields the protein CASSLYSSG. The complete CDR3 sequence is CASSLYSSGYTF.

This clone was counted at least ten times. Read sequence stops 3 residues before the CDR3 end, and the germline J gene provides the missing end. The chain is built from TRBV14 and TRBJ2-5, with 7 bases matching TRBD2. The CDR3 is made up of 19 amino acids. The germline CDR1 and CDR2 sequences are SGHDN and FVKESK. Trimming took 1 base from V and 1 from J; bases not matched to a gene: 15. The sequenced part of the CDR3 DNA is TGTGCCAGCAGCCAAGGAGGATTACGACACCTAGCGGCCCAAGAGACC. Its protein product is CASSQGGLRHLAAQET. In full, the CDR3 is CASSQGGLRHLAAQETQYF.

About this clone: The missing CDR3 end, 3 residues past where the read stops, is filled in from the germline J gene. This chain joins TRBV7-3 and TRBJ2-3; D is perhaps TRBD1 (5 bases). Trimming shortened V by 5 bases and J by 3 bases, and 12 bases separated the two germline ends. The CDR3 contains 14 residues. CDR1 is SGHTA and CDR2 is FQGTGA in the germline V gene. The CDR3 is CASSVVGATDTQYF. The part of the CDR3 DNA that was read is TGTGCCAGCAGCGTCGTTGGGGCTACAGATACG.

This clone has more than one count but fewer than ten. The read comes to an end 3 residues before the CDR3 does, leaving the germline J gene to fill in the end. This chain uses TRBV18 with TRBJ2-3; D unresolved. V was shortened by 4 bases and J by 3 bases, with 5 bases between the two germline ends. In germline, CDR1 is KGHSH, CDR2 LQKENI. The CDR3 contains 12 residues. The DNA read from the CDR3 is TGTGCCAGCTCACTTCGGACAGATACG. It yields the protein CASSLRTDT. The entire CDR3 protein reads CASSLRTDTQYF. The full variable domain, completed using reference TRBV18 and TRBJ2-3, is NAGVMQNPRHLVRRRGQEARLRCSPMKGHSHVYWYRQLPEEGLKFMVYLQKENIIDESGMPKERFSAEFPKEGPSILRIQQVVRGDSAAYFCASSLRTDTQYFGPGTRLTVL.

A few counts support this clone. The DNA ends 3 residues before the CDR3 does, and the rest of the CDR3 is filled in from the germline J gene. The chain joins TRBV2 to TRBJ2-5; 8 bases fit TRBD1. The V gene end was trimmed by 7 bases and the J gene end by 3 bases; junction bases not matched to a gene: 7. The CDR3 is 14 amino acids. Germline CDR1 and CDR2: SNHLY and FYNNEI. CDR3 residues: CASMPGQGKETQYF. The covered CDR3 bases are TGTGCCAGCATGCCCGGACAGGGAAAAGAGACC.

A note on this clone: The CDR3 is cut off 3 residues early in the read; its end comes from the germline J gene. The chain employs TRBV19 and TRBJ1-4, with a tentative D call TRBD1 (5 bases). V shed 10 bases and J shed 0 bases, with 15 bases lying between them. CDR1 is LNHDA and CDR2 is SQIVND in the germline V gene (reference sequence). The CDR3 is 15 residues long. The CDR3 spells CATDLRQTTNEKLFF. Incomplete CDR3 DNA: TGTGCCACGGACCTTAGACAGACAACTAATGAAAAA.

The CDR3 sequence is CASSPTVGLVGETQYF. The CDR3 DNA, read in part, is TGCGCCAGCAGCCCCACCGTGGGGCTAGTGGGAGAGACC. The chain has TRBV5-1 and TRBJ2-5, with D possibly TRBD1 on 5 matching bases. The sequenced fragment ends 3 residues before the CDR3 boundary, so the rest is inferred from the germline J gene. The V end lost 4 bases, the J end lost 4 bases, and 20 bases lay between the germline ends. The germline gives CDR1 SGHRS, CDR2 YFSETQ. The CDR3 contains 16 residues. Full variable domain (rest looked up from reference TRBV5-1 and TRBJ2-5): KAGVTQTPRYLIKTRGQQVTLSCSPISGHRSVSWYQQTPGQGLQFLFEYFSETQRNKGNFPGRFSGRQFSNSRSEMNVSTLELGDSALYLCASSPTVGLVGETQYFGPGTRLLVL.

Worth noting for this clone: This sequence may be a read error, since a much larger clone differs from it by one base. Read sequence stops 3 residues before the CDR3 end, and the germline J gene provides the missing end. The gene calls are TRBV2 and TRBJ1-4, with D maybe TRBD1 (6 bases). Looked up from germline, CDR1 is SNHLY and CDR2 is FYNNEI. The CDR3 sequence is 13 residues long. V lost 5 bases and J 8 bases, leaving 12 bases between the germline ends. The sequenced CDR3 bases are TGTGCCAGCAGTCGACAGGAAAAGGAAAAA. This encodes CASSRQEKEK. The CDR3, in full, reads CASSRQEKEKLFF.

This clone appeared a few times. The CDR3 end lies 3 residues beyond the end of the read and is filled in from the germline J gene. The V call is TRBV30, the J call TRBJ1-5, with D unclear. The CDR3 loop spans 13 amino acids. With 2 bases removed from V and 0 bases from J, the gap between germline ends came to 5 bases. The germline CDR1 and CDR2 sequences are GTSNPN and SVGIG (reference sequence). The CDR3 bases that were read are TGTGCCTGGAGTACATCTAGCAATCAGCCC. It codes for CAWSTSSNQP. In full, the CDR3 is CAWSTSSNQPQHF.

About this clone: The CDR3 is cut off 3 residues early in the read; its end comes from the germline J gene. The chain combines TRBV6-2 or TRBV6-3 with TRBJ1-5; no reliable D call. The CDR3 has 15 amino acids. Germline values: CDR1 MNHEY, CDR2 SVGEGT. V was cut by 1 base and J by 0 bases, with 7 bases left in between. This CDR3 is CASSYWQYSNQPQHF. The sequenced CDR3 bases are TGTGCCAGCAGTTACTGGCAGTATAGCAATCAGCCC.

This clone was counted only a few times. Sequencing ends 3 residues short of the CDR3 end; the germline J gene provides the rest. The chain employs TRBV29-1 and TRBJ2-3; 9 bases are shared with TRBD2. CDR3 length: 18 residues. The V segment lost 8 bases and the J segment 2 bases; nucleotides outside the gene matches: 20. Germline V gives CDR1 SQVTM, CDR2 ANQGSEA. Incomplete CDR3 DNA: TGCAGCCTCCTACTTACCCGGGGCGGGGGGGTACCCACAGATACG. Protein: CSLLLTRGGGVPTDT. The whole CDR3 reads CSLLLTRGGGVPTDTQYF.

As concerns this clone: The read is 3 residues too short to cover the CDR3 end, so that end is filled in from the germline J gene. The chain employs TRBV5-1 and TRBJ2-5; D might be TRBD1 (5 bases). The CDR3 contains 15 residues. The ends were cut back, 0 bases at V and 5 bases at J, with 14 bases in the middle. Germline CDR1 SGHRS, CDR2 YFSETQ. The CDR3 bases that were read are TGCGCCAGCAGCTTGGATGTCCGGTCAGGGGAGACC. It specifies CASSLDVRSGET. The whole CDR3 protein reads CASSLDVRSGETQYF.

This clone came up a few times. The read comes to an end 3 residues before the CDR3 does, leaving the germline J gene to fill in the end. This chain connects TRBV18 to TRBJ1-2; D is ambiguous. Germline V gives CDR1 KGHSH, CDR2 LQKENI. Trimming took off 3 bases at V and 3 bases at J, with 11 bases between the two ends. The CDR3 is 14 residues long. This CDR3 is CASSPSLRDYGYTF. The sequenced part of the CDR3 DNA is TGTGCCAGCTCACCCTCCCTGCGGGACTATGGC.

As regards this clone: The read is 3 residues too short to cover the CDR3 end, so that end is filled in from the germline J gene. The rearrangement joins TRBV19 to TRBJ1-1; maybe TRBD1 (6 bases). CDR1 is LNHDA and CDR2 is SQIVND in the germline V gene (reference sequence). This CDR3 comprises 13 residues. V lost 5 bases and J lost 6, with 13 bases in between. This CDR3 reads CASSAQGWPEAFF. Incomplete CDR3 DNA: TGTGCCAGTAGTGCACAGGGTTGGCCTGAA.

This clone appeared many times. The read finishes 3 residues shy of the CDR3 end, and the germline J gene is used to complete it. This chain joins TRBV19 and TRBJ1-1; the D is unclear. The CDR3 has 14 amino acids. Trimming took 3 bases from V and 3 from J, leaving 11 bases between them. Germline CDR1 LNHDA, CDR2 SQIVND (reference sequence). The sequenced part of the CDR3 DNA is TGTGCCAGTAGTATTCGTTCTTCAGACACTGAA. Amino acid sequence: CASSIRSSDTE. The entire CDR3 protein is CASSIRSSDTEAFF. Filled out from reference TRBV19 and TRBJ1-1, the complete variable domain reads DGGITQSPKYLFRKEGQNVTLSCEQNLNHDAMYWYRQDPGQGLRLIYYSQIVNDFQKGDIAEGYSVSREKKESFPLTVTSAQKNPTAFYLCASSIRSSDTEAFFGQGTRLTVV.

The CDR3: CASSGDSSYEQYF. The covered CDR3 bases are TGTGCCAGCAGTGGGGACAGCTCCTACGAG. The rearrangement joins TRBV2 to TRBJ2-7; TRBD1 matches 7 bases. The read ends 3 residues early relative to the CDR3; the germline J gene fills the gap. Unmatched junction bases numbered 0, after V lost 4 bases and J lost 0 bases. CDR3 length equals 13 residues. Germline V gene sequence: CDR1 SNHLY, CDR2 FYNNEI.

This clone was counted ten times or more. The observed sequence ends 3 residues before the CDR3 terminus, with the missing tail filled in from the germline J gene. The chain links TRBV7-3 to TRBJ2-3; D may be TRBD2 (6 bases). The V and J ends lost 3 bases and 1 base respectively, with 8 bases between them. This CDR3 has 14 amino acids. Germline V gene data show CDR1 as SGHTA and CDR2 as FQGTGA. This CDR3 is CASSFGGGTDTQYF. The CDR3 bases that were read are TGTGCCAGCAGCTTCGGCGGGGGCACAGATACG.

This clone was found many times. Sequencing ends 3 residues short of the CDR3 end; the germline J gene provides the rest. The chain uses TRBV6-2 or TRBV6-3 and TRBJ1-5; D perhaps matches TRBD1 (5 bases). Germline V lookup: CDR1 MNHEY, CDR2 SVGEGT. V dropped 6 bases and J dropped 6 bases, with 15 bases sitting between them. This CDR3 is 14 amino acids long. CDR3 amino acids: CASRGPRAPQPQHF. The DNA read from the CDR3 is TGTGCCAGCAGGGGGCCCCGGGCACCTCAGCCC.

This clone came up many times. The sequence runs out 3 residues before the end of the CDR3; the remainder is reconstructed from the germline J gene. The chain carries TRBV2 and TRBJ1-1; a weak D match, TRBD1 (5 bases). This CDR3 contains 15 residues. V was trimmed by 9 bases and J by 6 bases, leaving 23 bases between them. Per germline, CDR1 SNHLY and CDR2 FYNNEI. CDR3 sequence: CARAFFGAARPEAFF. The part of the CDR3 DNA that was read is TGTGCCAGAGCTTTTTTTGGGGCAGCCCGCCCTGAA. Combining the CDR3 with reference TRBV2 and TRBJ1-1 gives the whole variable domain EPEVTQTPSHQVTQMGQEVILRCVPISNHLYFYWYRQILGQKVEFLVSFYNNEISEKSEIFDDQFSVERPDGSNFTLKIRSTKLEDSAMYFCARAFFGAARPEAFFGQGTRLTVV.

The table lists this clone with a few counts. One end of the junction varies from germline; a read error may be responsible. The CDR3 end lies 3 residues beyond the end of the read and is filled in from the germline J gene. The gene calls are TRBV7-7 and TRBJ2-1; D might be TRBD1 or TRBD2, each matching 6 bases. CDR3 length: 18 amino acids. Germline V lookup: CDR1 SSHAT, CDR2 FNYEAQ (reference sequence). The CDR3 sequence is CASSLRRGNRESYNEQFF. CDR3 DNA, as far as it was read: TGTGCTAGCAGCTTAAGGAGGGGAAACAGGGAATCCTACAATGAG.

In regard to this clone: The read halts 3 residues ahead of the CDR3 end, with the missing end drawn from the germline J gene. This sequence joins TRBV18 and TRBJ2-1; D is possibly TRBD1 (6 bases). V was trimmed by 4 bases and J by 4 bases, leaving 8 bases between them. CDR3 length: 13 residues. Germline V gene lookup returns CDR1 KGHSH and CDR2 LQKENI. The covered CDR3 bases are TGTGCCAGCTCACAAACAGGGTACAATGAG. Translated, it gives CASSQTGYNE. From start to end, the CDR3 is CASSQTGYNEQFF.

This clone was picked up a small number of times. With the read ending 3 residues before the CDR3 end, the germline J gene is used to fill in that end. The rearrangement uses TRBV2 and TRBJ2-3; maybe TRBD2 (6 bases). Per germline, CDR1 SNHLY and CDR2 FYNNEI. V was shortened by 6 bases and J by 2 bases, with 18 bases between the two germline ends. The CDR3 extends over 16 amino acids. This CDR3 reads CASSGDFKGLTDTQYF. The part of the CDR3 DNA that was read is TGTGCCAGCAGCGGGGACTTTAAGGGTCTCACAGATACG.

At least ten counts were recorded for this clone. The CDR3 end falls 3 residues outside the read, so it is completed with the germline J gene. V usage is TRBV5-1 and J usage is TRBJ2-3; 11 nucleotides align to TRBD1. This CDR3 is built from 16 residues. Germline V CDR1 and CDR2: SGHRS, YFSETQ. Unmatched junction bases numbered 5, after V lost 0 bases and J lost 5 bases. The part of the CDR3 DNA that was read is TGCGCCAGCAGCTTGGATGGGGGACAGGGGGTAGATACG. Protein sequence: CASSLDGGQGVDT. In full, the CDR3 reads CASSLDGGQGVDTQYF.

This clone showed up many times. From the germline J gene comes the end of the CDR3, since the read stops 3 residues before it. This rearrangement joins TRBV29-1 to TRBJ1-2; tentative D call: TRBD1 (5 bases). Trimming removed 0 bases from V and 7 bases from J, with 15 bases in between. This CDR3 spans 14 amino acids. CDR1 SQVTM and CDR2 ANQGSEA come from the germline V gene. CDR3 DNA, as far as it was read: TGCAGCGTTGAAGAGTCCAGGGTCTCGCTTGGC. Its translation is CSVEESRVSLG. The full CDR3 reads CSVEESRVSLGYTF.

Many counts were recorded for this clone. The read stops 3 residues short of the end of the CDR3; the missing end is completed from the germline J gene. J is TRBJ2-1 and V is TRBV5-1; no clear D. V lost 0 bases to trimming and J lost 3 bases, with 10 bases between them. The CDR3 covers 15 residues. The germline CDR1 and CDR2 sequences are SGHRS and YFSETQ. The sequenced CDR3 bases are TGCGCCAGCAGCTTGGAGGCTCCCCGCTACAATGAG. Its translation: CASSLEAPRYNE. The whole CDR3 protein reads CASSLEAPRYNEQFF. Full variable domain (outside the CDR3, taken from reference TRBV5-1 and TRBJ2-1): KAGVTQTPRYLIKTRGQQVTLSCSPISGHRSVSWYQQTPGQGLQFLFEYFSETQRNKGNFPGRFSGRQFSNSRSEMNVSTLELGDSALYLCASSLEAPRYNEQFFGPGTRLTVL.

This clone was found a few times. Coverage ceases 3 residues before the CDR3 finishes, and the germline J gene fills in the end. V gene TRBV13 combines with J gene TRBJ2-1; perhaps TRBD2 as D (7 bases). Germline CDR1 and CDR2: PRHDT and FYEKMQ (reference sequence). The V gene lost 5 bases and the J gene lost 5 bases, with 16 bases spanning the gap. The CDR3 is 15 residues long. CDR3 sequence: CASSKYGGPHNEQFF. The sequenced CDR3 bases are TGTGCCAGCAGCAAATACGGGGGGCCCCACAATGAG.

This clone turned up a few times. The sequenced part of the CDR3 DNA is TGCAGCTCCCTGCGGGGGCTCCAAGAGACC. The encoded protein is CSSLRGLQET. The CDR3 in its entirety is CSSLRGLQETQYF. The chain has TRBV29-1 and TRBJ2-5; D might be TRBD2 (7 bases). The CDR3 end falls 3 residues outside the read, so it is completed with the germline J gene. The CDR3 loop spans 13 amino acids. The V gene's germline CDR1 is SQVTM and CDR2 ANQGSEA. With 8 bases removed from V and 1 base from J, the gap between germline ends came to 14 bases. The entire variable domain, with the rest obtained from reference TRBV29-1 and TRBJ2-5, is as follows: SAVISQKPSRDICQRGTSLTIQCQVDSQVTMMFWYRQQPGQSLTLIATANQGSEATYESGFVIDKFPISRPNLTFSTLTVSNMSPEDSSIYLCSSLRGLQETQYFGPGTRLLVL.